This is a list of T cell receptor beta chains from one sample in a study of cytomegalovirus exposure and HLA in healthy donors. The data were produced by immunoSEQ multiplex PCR, yet TCRdb's version contains in-frame clones alone and is incomplete. The sample consists of roughly 190,000 clones, about 80% of them appearing once. The source material was PBMCs. These receptors were taken from a man in his forties in good health and CMV-seropositive. CDR3s include the opening cysteine and the closing phenylalanine or tryptophan. The order of the fields is J gene, V gene, clone size, D gene, CDR3 protein, CDR3 DNA. A D gene is named only where the DNA matches it firmly. Not every row has a clone size; where given, it reads once, few, many or a size class.

J gene: TRBJ1-2
V gene: TRBV5-6
clone size: .
D gene: TRBD1
CDR3 protein: CASSLSGGQKLSFYGYTF
CDR3 DNA: TGTGCCAGCAGCTTGAGTGGGGGACAGAAGCTTAGTTTCTATGGCTACACCTTC

J gene: TRBJ2-3
V gene: TRBV28
clone size: once
D gene: .
CDR3 protein: CASSPPGDTQYF
CDR3 DNA: TGTGCCAGCAGTCCTCCCGGAGATACGCAGTATTTT

J gene: TRBJ2-1
V gene: TRBV5-4
clone size: .
D gene: TRBD1
CDR3 protein: CASSPTGSSYNEQFF
CDR3 DNA: TGTGCCAGCAGCCCGACAGGGAGCTCCTACAATGAGCAGTTCTTC

J gene: TRBJ1-4
V gene: TRBV6-1
clone size: .
D gene: .
CDR3 protein: CASSEKATNEKLFF
CDR3 DNA: TGTGCCAGCAGCGAGAAAGCAACTAATGAAAAACTGTTTTTT

J gene: TRBJ1-5
V gene: TRBV2
clone size: .
D gene: .
CDR3 protein: CASMGTRLDPQHF
CDR3 DNA: TGTGCCAGCATGGGGACAAGACTCGATCCCCAGCATTTT

J gene: TRBJ2-1
V gene: TRBV7-9
clone size: .
D gene: TRBD2
CDR3 protein: CASSLASLAGVISTNEQFF
CDR3 DNA: TGTGCCAGCAGCTTAGCGAGCCTAGCGGGAGTCATCTCCACCAATGAGCAGTTCTTC

J gene: TRBJ2-7
V gene: TRBV7-3
clone size: .
D gene: .
CDR3 protein: CASSLTGQYEQYF
CDR3 DNA: TGTGCCAGCAGCTTAACTGGGCAGTACGAGCAGTACTTC

J gene: TRBJ2-3
V gene: TRBV4-1
clone size: .
D gene: .
CDR3 protein: CASSQSARGTDTQYF
CDR3 DNA: TGCGCCAGCAGCCAATCGGCACGGGGCACAGATACGCAGTATTTT

J gene: TRBJ2-3
V gene: TRBV4-2
clone size: .
D gene: TRBD1
CDR3 protein: CASSHSGQVKDTQYF
CDR3 DNA: TGTGCCAGCAGCCATTCGGGACAGGTTAAAGATACGCAGTATTTT

J gene: TRBJ1-2
V gene: TRBV4-1
clone size: few
D gene: .
CDR3 protein: CASSQDDSLIYGYTF
CDR3 DNA: TGCGCCAGCAGCCAAGACGACAGTCTGATCTATGGCTACACCTTC

J gene: TRBJ1-2
V gene: TRBV19
clone size: .
D gene: TRBD1
CDR3 protein: CASRWQGAGYGYTF
CDR3 DNA: TGTGCCAGTAGATGGCAGGGGGCTGGGTATGGCTACACCTTC

J gene: TRBJ1-5
V gene: TRBV15
clone size: .
D gene: TRBD1
CDR3 protein: CATSRGQGASGESQHF
CDR3 DNA: TGTGCCACCAGCAGAGGACAGGGTGCTTCGGGGGAGTCCCAGCATTTT

J gene: TRBJ2-5
V gene: TRBV19
clone size: few
D gene: .
CDR3 protein: CASSSSPQETQYF
CDR3 DNA: TGTGCCAGTAGTTCTTCCCCCCAAGAGACCCAGTACTTC

J gene: TRBJ2-2
V gene: TRBV6-5
clone size: .
D gene: TRBD2
CDR3 protein: CASSYGLAGTGELFF
CDR3 DNA: TGTGCCAGCAGTTATGGACTAGCGGGCACCGGGGAGCTGTTTTTT

J gene: TRBJ2-2
V gene: TRBV7-2
clone size: .
D gene: TRBD2
CDR3 protein: CASSLRLASGELFF
CDR3 DNA: TGTGCCAGCAGCCTCCGACTAGCGTCCGGGGAGCTGTTTTTT

J gene: TRBJ2-4
V gene: TRBV11-2
clone size: .
D gene: .
CDR3 protein: CASSLGRVAKNIQYF
CDR3 DNA: TGTGCCAGCAGCTTGGGCAGGGTGGCCAAAAACATTCAGTACTTC

J gene: TRBJ2-2
V gene: TRBV6-4
clone size: .
D gene: .
CDR3 protein: CASRRDRSTGELFF
CDR3 DNA: TGTGCCAGCAGGCGGGACAGATCGACCGGGGAGCTGTTTTTT

J gene: TRBJ2-3
V gene: TRBV18
clone size: .
D gene: TRBD2
CDR3 protein: CASSPPTSGDTDTQYF
CDR3 DNA: TGTGCCAGCTCACCACCCACTAGCGGTGACACAGATACGCAGTATTTT

J gene: TRBJ2-7
V gene: TRBV2
clone size: .
D gene: TRBD1
CDR3 protein: CASSEKGGIHEQYF
CDR3 DNA: TGTGCCAGCAGTGAGAAAGGGGGCATCCACGAGCAGTACTTC

J gene: TRBJ2-1
V gene: TRBV7-9
clone size: .
D gene: TRBD2
CDR3 protein: CASSSGLAGGGGNEQFF
CDR3 DNA: TGTGCCAGCAGCTCGGGACTAGCGGGGGGAGGGGGTAATGAGCAGTTCTTC

J gene: TRBJ2-7
V gene: TRBV7-3
clone size: .
D gene: TRBD2
CDR3 protein: CASSSGGSSYEQYF
CDR3 DNA: TGTGCCAGCAGCTCGGGGGGGTCCTCCTACGAGCAGTACTTC

J gene: TRBJ1-5
V gene: TRBV15
clone size: .
D gene: TRBD1
CDR3 protein: CATSRDLTGGQPQHF
CDR3 DNA: TGTGCCACCAGCAGAGATCTGACAGGGGGTCAGCCCCAGCATTTT

J gene: TRBJ2-7
V gene: TRBV21-1
clone size: few
D gene: .
CDR3 protein: CASVDRSSYEQYF
CDR3 DNA: TGTGCCAGCGTCGACCGGAGCTCCTACGAGCAGTACTTC

J gene: TRBJ1-4
V gene: TRBV12-5
clone size: .
D gene: .
CDR3 protein: CASGLTQAGGEKLFF
CDR3 DNA: TGTGCTAGTGGTTTGACACAGGCGGGGGGTGAAAAACTGTTTTTT

J gene: TRBJ2-7
V gene: TRBV7-8
clone size: .
D gene: TRBD2
CDR3 protein: CASSLGGYSESSYEQYF
CDR3 DNA: TGTGCCAGCAGCTTGGGGGGGTATAGCGAGAGCTCCTACGAGCAGTACTTC

J gene: TRBJ2-7
V gene: TRBV28
clone size: .
D gene: TRBD2
CDR3 protein: CASTPSRASGRAGYEQYF
CDR3 DNA: TGTGCCAGCACCCCCAGCCGGGCTAGCGGGAGGGCCGGCTACGAGCAGTACTTC

J gene: TRBJ2-7
V gene: TRBV4-1
clone size: few
D gene: .
CDR3 protein: CASSLKGTPGEQYF
CDR3 DNA: TGCGCCAGCAGCCTTAAGGGGACTCCGGGAGAGCAGTACTTC

J gene: TRBJ2-2
V gene: TRBV2
clone size: .
D gene: TRBD1
CDR3 protein: CARTGAPGGELFF
CDR3 DNA: TGTGCCAGGACAGGGGCACCAGGTGGGGAGCTGTTTTTT